The clone carrying this TCR beta chain is medium-sized in the sample. Its antigen is not known. As described, mixed lymphocyte reaction cells underwent coculture at 37°C for a duration of roughly six days. This record comes from a study of siplizumab effects on memory and regulatory T cells. Background on the study: Without drug or with siplizumab at 0.85 to 1 ug/mL, mixed lymphocyte reactions were set up in pairs. Study results and limitations: Naive or memory phenotype assignment was not possible for roughly 75-95% of proliferating CD4+ or CD8+ clones. Treatment with siplizumab left mappable alloreactive CD4+ clones averaging approximately 68% Treg-derived, compared with under 30% in controls.

For every sample, about 10^5 TCR templates were assayed. Clones were read by immunoSEQ multiplex PCR, and TCRdb kept only the in-frame ones, dropping some. This repertoire shows under 9,000 clones, 35% to 40% found once; its top ten account for 4.5% to 6%. This clonotype originated in a human donor in good health; the cells came from an allogeneic mixed lymphocyte reaction. Sequencing input: CFSE-low (dividing) CD8+ T cells sorted from an allogeneic mixed lymphocyte reaction.

The CDR3 DNA sequence: TGTGCCAGCCGTGGTCCCGACAATGAGCAGTTCTTC. It is translated as CASRGPDNEQFF. V gene TRBV6-6 combines with J gene TRBJ2-1; D is unresolved. The CDR3 consists of 12 residues. CDR1 and CDR2 from the germline V gene are MNHNY and SVGAGI (reference sequence). Trimming cost V 8 bases and J 5 bases, with 10 bases left between them.